The clone carrying this T cell receptor (beta chain) showed up many times. The antigen remains undetermined. TCRdb used MiXCR to reprocess the reads, holding one entry per CDR3 protein. The profile shows under 450,000 distinct CDR3 sequences, roughly 34% of them singletons. This CDR3 contains 13 residues. Trimming pared 4 bases from V and 9 bases from J, leaving 13 bases between. The germline CDR1 and CDR2 sequences are MNHNS and SASEGT. This sample was taken from a study of T cell repertoires in cytomegalovirus infection. Background on the study: Used in the study were CMV epitopes, some recently identified and HLA-C-restricted, others well-studied and HLA-B-restricted. A matching HLA type, together with CMV infection, was signaled by public TCR beta signatures.

The study, taken as a whole, reports: Identification of carriers of CMV plus the relevant HLA was performed using cumulative public TCR beta family frequency.

The chain uses TRBV6-1 and TRBJ2-1; D is perhaps TRBD1 (5 bases). The sequencing used cultured PBMCs, collected from culture after CMV antigen stimulation. This TCR was recovered from a human donor in good health (CMV status not recorded). Some clones in this sample may be carry-over from other donors' samples. The CDR3 sequence: CASSGRYRSEQFF. CDR3 DNA sequence: TGTGCCAGCAGTGGCCGATACAGGTCTGAGCAGTTCTTC.